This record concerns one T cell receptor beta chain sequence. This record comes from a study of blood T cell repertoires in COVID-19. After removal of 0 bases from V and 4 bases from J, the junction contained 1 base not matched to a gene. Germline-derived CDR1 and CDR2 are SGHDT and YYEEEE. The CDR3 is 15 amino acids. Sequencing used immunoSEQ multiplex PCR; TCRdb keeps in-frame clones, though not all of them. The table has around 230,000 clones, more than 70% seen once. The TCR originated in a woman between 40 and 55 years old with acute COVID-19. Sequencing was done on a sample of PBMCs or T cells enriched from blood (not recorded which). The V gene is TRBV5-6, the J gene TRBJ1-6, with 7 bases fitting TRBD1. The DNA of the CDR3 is TGTGCCAGCAGCTTGGGACAGGGATATAATTCACCCCTCCACTTT. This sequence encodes CASSLGQGYNSPLHF.